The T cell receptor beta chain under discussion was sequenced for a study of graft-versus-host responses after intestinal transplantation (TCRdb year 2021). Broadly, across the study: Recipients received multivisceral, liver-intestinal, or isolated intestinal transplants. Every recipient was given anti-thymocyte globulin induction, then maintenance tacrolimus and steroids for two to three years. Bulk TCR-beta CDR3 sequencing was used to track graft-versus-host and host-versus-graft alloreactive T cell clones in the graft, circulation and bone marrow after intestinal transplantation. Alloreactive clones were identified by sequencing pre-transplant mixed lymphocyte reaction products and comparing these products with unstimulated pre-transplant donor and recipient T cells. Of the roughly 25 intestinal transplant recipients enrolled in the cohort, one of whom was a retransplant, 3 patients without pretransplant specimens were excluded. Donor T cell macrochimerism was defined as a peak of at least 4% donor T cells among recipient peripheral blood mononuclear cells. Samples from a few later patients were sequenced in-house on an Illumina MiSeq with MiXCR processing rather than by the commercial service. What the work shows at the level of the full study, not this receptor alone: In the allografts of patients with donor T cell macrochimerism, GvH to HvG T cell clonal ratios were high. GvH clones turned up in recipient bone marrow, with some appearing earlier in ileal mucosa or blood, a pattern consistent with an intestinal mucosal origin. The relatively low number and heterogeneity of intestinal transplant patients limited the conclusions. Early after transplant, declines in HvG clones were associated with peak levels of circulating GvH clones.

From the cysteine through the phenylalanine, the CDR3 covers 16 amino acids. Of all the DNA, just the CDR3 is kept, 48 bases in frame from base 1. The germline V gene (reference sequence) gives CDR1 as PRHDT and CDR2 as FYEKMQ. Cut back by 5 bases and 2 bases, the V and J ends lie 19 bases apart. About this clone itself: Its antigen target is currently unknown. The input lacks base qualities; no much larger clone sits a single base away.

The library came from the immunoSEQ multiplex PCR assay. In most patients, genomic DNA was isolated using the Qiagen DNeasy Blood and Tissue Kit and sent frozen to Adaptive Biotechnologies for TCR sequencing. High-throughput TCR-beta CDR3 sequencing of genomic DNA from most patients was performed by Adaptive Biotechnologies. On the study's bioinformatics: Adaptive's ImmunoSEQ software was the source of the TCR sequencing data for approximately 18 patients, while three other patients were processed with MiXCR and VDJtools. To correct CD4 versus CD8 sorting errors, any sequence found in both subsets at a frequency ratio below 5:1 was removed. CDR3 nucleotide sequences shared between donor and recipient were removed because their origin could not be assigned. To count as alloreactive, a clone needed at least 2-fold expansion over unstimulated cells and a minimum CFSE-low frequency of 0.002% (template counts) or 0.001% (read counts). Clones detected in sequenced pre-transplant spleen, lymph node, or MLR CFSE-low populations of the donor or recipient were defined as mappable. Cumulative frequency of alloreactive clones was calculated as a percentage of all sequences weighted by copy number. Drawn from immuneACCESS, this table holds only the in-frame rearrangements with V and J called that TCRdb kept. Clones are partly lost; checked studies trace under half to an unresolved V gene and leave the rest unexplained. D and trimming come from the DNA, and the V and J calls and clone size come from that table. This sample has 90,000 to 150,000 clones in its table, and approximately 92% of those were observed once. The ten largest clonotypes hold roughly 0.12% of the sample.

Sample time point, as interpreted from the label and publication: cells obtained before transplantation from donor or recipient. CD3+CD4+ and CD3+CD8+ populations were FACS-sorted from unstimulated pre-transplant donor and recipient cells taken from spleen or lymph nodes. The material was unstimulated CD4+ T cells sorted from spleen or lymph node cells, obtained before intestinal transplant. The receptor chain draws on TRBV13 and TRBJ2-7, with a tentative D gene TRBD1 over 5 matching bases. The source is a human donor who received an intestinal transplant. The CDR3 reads CASSRQWDILPYEQYF. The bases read TGTGCCAGCAGCCGACAGTGGGATATACTACCCTACGAGCAGTACTTC. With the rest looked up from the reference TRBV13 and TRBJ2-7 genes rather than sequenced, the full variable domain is AAGVIQSPRHLIKEKRETATLKCYPIPRHDTVYWYQQGPGQDPQFLISFYEKMQSDKGSIPDRFSAQQFSDYHSELNMSSLELGDSALYFCASSRQWDILPYEQYFGPGTRLTVT.